Given below is one T cell receptor beta chain in context. The antigen it binds to is not known. Base qualities are not provided; no much larger clone lies one nucleotide away. The V end loses 4 bases and the J end loses 7 bases, and a stretch of 14 bases separates them. CDR1 and CDR2 are drawn from the germline V gene (reference sequence): DFQATT, SNEGSKA. The CDR3, from cysteine to phenylalanine, totals 14 residues. Solely the CDR3 DNA is kept, with 42 bases framed from the first base. These reads were obtained on an Illumina HiSeq 2500. Quantitative 5'-RACE with molecular barcodes was the method used to prepare the TCR beta libraries. The paper's data handling went like this. Disease-linked TCR variants were identified with a new computational method built on a probabilistic model of VDJ rearrangement. The raw public reads went through TCRdb reprocessing: fastp at Q25, MiXCR clone calling, in-frame beta chains kept. Rows with one shared CDR3 protein collapse into an entry with the most common genes and DNA. For this entry, the V and J calls and clone size follow TCRdb and not the study's own pipeline. This sample has a few hundred thousand distinct CDR3 sequences in its table, and more than 9% of those were observed once. About 19% of the sample belongs to the ten largest clones.

This specimen comes from a study of CD8 T cells in ankylosing spondylitis (dated by TCRdb to 2017 to 2019). For the wider study: The study set out to find disease-linked TCR variants by profiling T cell receptor beta repertoires in ankylosing spondylitis patients and healthy donors. In total, the full study cohort was made up of some 110 healthy donors and roughly 27 ankylosing spondylitis patients. Peripheral blood samples were taken, and synovial fluid was additionally collected from ankylosing spondylitis patients. Broad study findings and their caveats: A TCR beta motif of 7 or 8 highly homologous amino acid variants appeared characteristic of blood from ankylosing spondylitis patients. Significant enrichment of the disease-linked clones was reported in matched synovial fluid samples from ankylosing spondylitis patients. The disease-linked clones had a CD8+ phenotype and were found at relatively low frequencies in peripheral blood. Some motif variants were previously reported in synovial fluid and blood of reactive arthritis patients, suggesting common disease-initiation mechanisms.

The V and J segments used are TRBV20-1 and TRBJ1-6, with a weak D call of TRBD1 (5 bases match). The sequenced material came from blood, either unsorted or a sorted T cell fraction (not recorded which). This receptor was obtained from a male donor with ankylosing spondylitis or in good health (not recorded which). The DNA reads as follows: TGCAGTGCTACCCGGGACTGGGGGAATTCACCCCTCCACTTT. It specifies CSATRDWGNSPLHF.